Included here is one T cell receptor (beta chain) sequence, with context. Its antigen is unknown. A read error may account for a junction end that differs from germline. TCRalpha and TCRbeta libraries used 5'RACE with constant-segment primers and UMIs. TCRdb itself ran the 5' RACE reads through MiXCR, one entry per CDR3 protein. The sample includes roughly 550,000 distinct CDR3 sequences, roughly 21% seen only once; the top ten take around 13%. The data are from a study of T-cell memory formation after mild COVID-19. Study-wide results and limits: CD4/CD8 balance characterized clones contracting day 15 to 85, and CD4+ skew characterized later expanders. Among CD4+ contracting clones, most were CM and EM, and CD8+ ones EMRA.

Germline loops: CDR1 ENHRY, CDR2 SYGVKD. The CDR3 totals 11 residues. This receptor was identified in an adult woman who had mild COVID-19 (a few samples of this study predate the infection). Cell type and time point are not known. The J gene is TRBJ2-2, the V gene TRBV10-3; 8 bases fit TRBD1. Specimen: PBMCs or a T cell subset sorted from them (not recorded which). This chain's CDR3 is CAIITPGGMVF. The DNA of the CDR3 is TGTGCCATCATCACTCCAGGGGGCATGGTTTTT.